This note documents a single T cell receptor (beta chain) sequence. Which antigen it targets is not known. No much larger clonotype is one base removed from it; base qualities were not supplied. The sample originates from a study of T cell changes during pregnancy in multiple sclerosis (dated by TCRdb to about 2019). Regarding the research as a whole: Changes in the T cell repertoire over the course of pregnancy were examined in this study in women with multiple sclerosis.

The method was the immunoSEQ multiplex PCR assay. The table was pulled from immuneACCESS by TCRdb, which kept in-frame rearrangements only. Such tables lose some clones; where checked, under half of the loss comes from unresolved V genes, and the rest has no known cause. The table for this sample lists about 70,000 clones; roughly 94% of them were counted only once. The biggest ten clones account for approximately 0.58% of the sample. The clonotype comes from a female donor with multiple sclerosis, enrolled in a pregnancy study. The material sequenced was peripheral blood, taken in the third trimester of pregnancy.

The sequenced DNA: TGTGCCAGCAGCTTCCGGGGGGCGGGGTTCAATGAGCAGTTCTTC. It encodes CASSFRGAGFNEQFF. The rearrangement combines TRBV5-6 with TRBJ2-1; the D gene is possibly TRBD2, with 7 bases matching. CDR1 and CDR2 are drawn from the germline V gene: SGHDT, YYEEEE. The germline ends are 15 bases apart after V is trimmed by 2 bases and J by 6 bases. Counted from cysteine to phenylalanine, this CDR3 has 15 amino acids. Only the CDR3 portion is preserved as DNA: 45 bases, with reading frame beginning at the first base.